A selection of T cell receptor beta chains follows, all from one sample in a study of control samples from healthy donors and cancer patients. Using immunoSEQ multiplex PCR, the repertoire was profiled, and TCRdb retains in-frame clones only, with some absent. The repertoire has fewer than 200,000 clones, around 87% of them found once; the top ten carry 1.3% to 1.5%. The specimen sequenced was blood. These TCRs come from a woman aged 45-65 years in good health. Each CDR3 is given with its conserved first and last residue. The order of the fields is J gene, CDR3 length, D gene, V gene, clone size, CDR3 protein, CDR3 DNA. A D gene is named only where the DNA matches it firmly. Only some rows state a clone size, as once, few, many or a class for expanded clones.

TRBJ2-5	16	TRBD1	TRBV5-1	.	CASSLAPGQLQETQYF	TGCGCCAGCAGCTTGGCCCCGGGACAGCTCCAAGAGACCCAGTACTTC
TRBJ1-2	12	.	TRBV5-1	.	CASSSSGDGYTF	TGCGCCAGCAGCTCTTCAGGGGATGGCTACACCTTC
TRBJ1-1	13	TRBD1	TRBV6-6	.	CASRDRGFTEAFF	TGTGCCAGCAGAGACAGGGGTTTCACTGAAGCTTTCTTT
TRBJ2-1	15	TRBD2	TRBV5-1	.	CASSLELAGYNEQFF	TGCGCCAGCAGCTTGGAGCTAGCGGGATACAATGAGCAGTTCTTC
TRBJ1-6	14	.	TRBV7-3	.	CASRLGLQDSPLHF	TGTGCCAGCCGTCTCGGCCTCCAGGATTCACCCCTCCACTTT
TRBJ2-2	14	.	TRBV6-6	.	CASSYRLETGELFF	TGTGCCAGCAGTTACCGACTAGAAACCGGGGAGCTGTTTTTT
TRBJ1-1	14	TRBD1	TRBV5-5	.	CASSRQGFDTEAFF	TGTGCCAGCAGCCGACAGGGTTTCGATACTGAAGCTTTCTTT
TRBJ2-5	12	.	TRBV20-1	once	CSASGTWETQYF	TGCAGTGCTAGTGGGACGTGGGAGACCCAGTACTTC
TRBJ1-6	14	.	TRBV9	.	CASSVEAGDSPLHF	TGTGCCAGCAGCGTAGAGGCAGGGGATTCACCCCTCCACTTT
TRBJ2-4	16	TRBD1	TRBV3-1/TRBV3-2	.	CASSQGASGQWDIQYF	TGTGCCAGCAGCCAAGGGGCATCGGGACAGTGGGACATTCAGTACTTC
TRBJ2-2	15	.	TRBV5-1	.	CASSLGAANAGELFF	TGCGCCAGCAGCTTGGGAGCAGCGAACGCCGGGGAGCTGTTTTTT
TRBJ1-3	14	.	TRBV28	.	CASSRPLSGNTIYF	TGTGCCAGCAGCCGCCCCCTGTCTGGAAACACCATATATTTT
TRBJ2-5	13	.	TRBV6-5	.	CATRNGGQETQYF	TGTGCCACCAGAAATGGGGGACAAGAGACCCAGTACTTC
TRBJ2-3	14	.	TRBV6-5	.	CASRFGRVVDTQYF	TGTGCCAGCAGATTCGGACGGGTGGTAGATACGCAGTATTTT
TRBJ2-1	13	.	TRBV28	.	CASTEDRDNEQFF	TGTGCCAGCACCGAGGACAGAGACAATGAGCAGTTCTTC
TRBJ1-5	15	TRBD1	TRBV5-6	.	CASSLGTGLHQPQHF	TGTGCCAGCAGCTTAGGGACAGGTCTTCATCAGCCCCAGCATTTT
TRBJ1-1	15	.	TRBV5-1	.	CASSLFGALDTEAFF	TGCGCCAGCAGCTTGTTTGGTGCCCTGGACACTGAAGCTTTCTTT
TRBJ2-5	15	.	TRBV5-1	.	CASSLAEGKQETQYF	TGCGCCAGCAGCTTGGCCGAGGGGAAACAAGAGACCCAGTACTTC
TRBJ1-2	15	.	TRBV18	few	CASSPTGLSNYGYTF	TGTGCCAGCTCACCAACAGGGTTGTCTAACTATGGCTACACCTTC
TRBJ1-2	14	.	TRBV7-2	.	CASSSRIGFYGYTF	TGTGCCAGCAGCTCAAGGATTGGTTTTTATGGCTACACCTTC
TRBJ2-7	14	TRBD2	TRBV9	.	CASSVGSGGYEQYF	TGTGCCAGCAGCGTAGGTTCGGGGGGCTACGAGCAGTACTTC
TRBJ2-4	15	.	TRBV6-5	.	CASSYTPGGSGGRYF	TGTGCCAGCAGTTATACGCCCGGCGGCTCCGGGGGTCGGTACTTC
TRBJ2-7	13	.	TRBV19	.	CASRDSPFTEQYF	TGTGCCAGTAGGGACAGCCCTTTCACCGAGCAGTACTTC
TRBJ1-6	19	TRBD1	TRBV23-1	.	CASSHRGIRGQGRDSPLHF	TGCGCCAGCAGTCATCGGGGAATCCGGGGACAGGGGAGAGATTCACCCCTCCACTTT
TRBJ2-5	13	.	TRBV15	.	CATLRLQGETQYF	TGTGCCACCCTGAGGTTACAGGGCGAGACCCAGTACTTC
TRBJ1-5	15	.	TRBV24-1	.	CATSDSGQGSQPQHF	TGTGCCACCAGTGATTCGGGTCAGGGCAGCCAGCCCCAGCATTTT
TRBJ1-6	15	.	TRBV7-2	.	CASRLGWENNSPLHF	TGTGCCAGCAGGCTAGGATGGGAGAATAATTCACCCCTCCACTTT
TRBJ1-4	14	TRBD1	TRBV5-1	.	CASSPGQEYEKLFF	TGCGCCAGCAGCCCGGGACAGGAATATGAAAAACTGTTTTTT
TRBJ2-7	15	TRBD1	TRBV7-8	.	CASSLDRGQVDEQYF	TGTGCCAGCAGCCTCGACAGGGGGCAGGTTGACGAGCAGTACTTC
TRBJ1-2	13	.	TRBV5-5	.	CASSFGGNYGYTF	TGTGCCAGCAGCTTCGGGGGTAACTATGGCTACACCTTC
TRBJ2-7	14	.	TRBV7-9	.	CASSLGADSYEQYF	TGTGCCAGCAGCTTAGGTGCAGACTCCTACGAGCAGTACTTC
TRBJ1-5	12	.	TRBV2	.	CASRDSDQPQHF	TGTGCCAGTCGTGACAGCGATCAGCCCCAGCATTTT
TRBJ2-1	14	.	TRBV19	.	CASSGSSYIHEQFF	TGTGCCAGTAGTGGATCTAGCTACATCCATGAGCAGTTCTTC
TRBJ1-5	16	.	TRBV7-2	.	CASSPEAGDSNQPQHF	TGTGCCAGCAGCCCCGAAGCGGGGGACAGCAATCAGCCCCAGCATTTT
TRBJ1-4	15	.	TRBV5-1	.	CASSSVGAWDEKLFF	TGCGCCAGCAGCTCCGTTGGGGCTTGGGATGAAAAACTGTTTTTT
TRBJ2-1	15	TRBD1	TRBV5-1	.	CASSLGTGTYNEQFF	TGCGCCAGCAGCTTGGGGACAGGGACATACAATGAGCAGTTCTTC
TRBJ2-2	15	.	TRBV7-3	.	CASSLSRIGTGELFF	TGTGCCAGCAGCTTAAGTAGAATCGGCACCGGGGAGCTGTTTTTT
TRBJ2-1	14	TRBD1	TRBV9	.	CASSEGTGYNEQFF	TGTGCCAGCAGCGAGGGGACAGGTTACAATGAGCAGTTCTTC
TRBJ1-1	13	.	TRBV5-4	.	CASSRVVDTEAFF	TGTGCCAGCAGTCGGGTTGTCGACACTGAAGCTTTCTTT
TRBJ2-1	15	TRBD2	TRBV19	.	CASSGGRGTHNEQFF	TGTGCCAGTAGTGGTGGGCGGGGGACCCACAATGAGCAGTTCTTC
TRBJ2-3	14	.	TRBV18	.	CASSPPHGTDTQYF	TGTGCCAGCTCACCACCCCACGGCACAGATACGCAGTATTTT
TRBJ2-5	19	TRBD1	TRBV9	.	CASSVATQPTGGLQETQYF	TGTGCCAGCAGCGTAGCGACCCAACCGACAGGGGGACTTCAAGAGACCCAGTACTTC
TRBJ1-2	16	TRBD1	TRBV24-1	.	CATAGFRDREIYGYTF	TGTGCCACCGCTGGTTTCCGGGACAGGGAAATCTATGGCTACACCTTC
TRBJ1-2	15	.	TRBV6-2/TRBV6-3	.	CASSYQGRAPDGYTF	TGTGCCAGCAGTTACCAAGGCAGGGCCCCCGATGGCTACACCTTC
TRBJ1-2	16	.	TRBV28	.	CASSLGGRPILYGYTF	TGTGCCAGCAGTTTAGGTGGTAGACCCATACTCTATGGCTACACCTTC
TRBJ2-2	15	.	TRBV7-9	.	CASRIGDRQSGELFF	TGTGCCAGCAGGATAGGAGACAGGCAGAGCGGGGAGCTGTTTTTT
TRBJ1-1	11	.	TRBV20-1	.	CSARADREAFF	TGCAGTGCTAGAGCGGACCGGGAAGCTTTCTTT
TRBJ1-4	12	.	TRBV6-5	.	CAAGQTNEKLFF	TGTGCCGCGGGGCAAACTAATGAAAAACTGTTTTTT
TRBJ2-1	14	.	TRBV6-5	.	CASTNTPALDEQFF	TGTGCCAGCACCAACACCCCCGCCCTGGATGAGCAGTTCTTC
TRBJ2-1	11	.	TRBV20-1	few	CSARDNLPQFF	TGCAGTGCTAGAGATAACCTACCACAGTTCTTC
TRBJ2-1	16	.	TRBV11-2	.	CASSLGTPNLSREQFF	TGTGCCAGCAGCTTAGGGACTCCTAACCTAAGCCGTGAGCAGTTCTTC
TRBJ1-1	15	.	TRBV28	.	CASSLSRLMNTEAFF	TGTGCCAGCAGTTTATCACGGCTTATGAACACTGAAGCTTTCTTT
TRBJ2-5	14	.	TRBV28	.	CASSSRRGQETQYF	TGTGCCAGCAGTTCTCGGCGGGGTCAAGAGACCCAGTACTTC
TRBJ1-5	14	.	TRBV7-9	.	CASSFANSNQPQHF	TGTGCCAGCAGCTTCGCGAATAGCAATCAGCCCCAGCATTTT
TRBJ2-3	15	.	TRBV7-7	.	CASSSGGHSTDTQYF	TGTGCCAGCAGCTCCGGGGGCCATAGCACAGATACGCAGTATTTT
TRBJ2-3	14	.	TRBV11-3	.	CASSFRTGTDTQYF	TGTGCCAGCAGCTTTCGGACGGGCACAGATACGCAGTATTTT
TRBJ1-2	14	.	TRBV5-4	once	CASSQSGRNYGYTF	TGTGCCAGCAGTCAATCGGGCCGCAACTATGGCTACACCTTC